This TCR beta chain came from a study of blood T cell repertoires in COVID-19 (dated by TCRdb to 2018 to 2021). Regarding the complete study: Collaborator samples came from the United States, Italy and Spain and covered acute and convalescent phases of COVID-19. Where available, HLA class I and class II types were taken from metadata supplied by the sample provider and were not determined by assay-based typing. The repertoires were released in a freely available public database meant as a resource for research on the immune response to SARS-CoV-2. The sample metadata nearly always contained a de-identified subject ID, COVID-19 status, age in years and sex. Subjects who had been exposed to COVID-19, were actively infected with it, or had recovered from it provided the deeply sampled blood TCRbeta repertoires that made up the dataset. The samples were drawn from the first 160 participants of the ongoing ImmuneRACE study and from some 1,300 subjects provided by 6 global collaborators. The material from the prospective study consisted of cDNA or gDNA derived from T cells, B-cell-depleted T cells, or PBMCs.

Enrolling through a virtual design, the prospective study's participants ranged in age from roughly 18 to 95 years and lived across more than 20 United States geographic areas. Cohort assignment in the prospective study relied on participant-reported clinical history from a screening survey and a study questionnaire. ImmuneRACE Cohort 3 recovered participants were defined by two consecutive negative NP/OP PCR tests, healthcare professional clearance, or symptom resolution. Each participant in the prospective study had whole blood, serum and a nasopharyngeal or oropharyngeal swab collected by mobile phlebotomists. Additional blood draws and questionnaires over an approximately 2-month period could optionally be provided by prospective study participants. Blood samples from the prospective study were shipped frozen or at room temperature prior to DNA extraction. Broader findings and caveats from the paper: Clinical and demographic metadata were provided uncurated, with the amount varying by source and participant.

V is cut by 4 bases and J by 10 bases, and the space between the germline ends is 7 bases. The CDR3 covers 12 residues, taking in both the cysteine and the phenylalanine. Here the CDR3 DNA is all that survives: 36 bases in frame from base 1. CDR1 KGHDR and CDR2 SFDVKD were looked up in the germline V gene. Comments on this clone: There is no known antigen for this receptor. No base quality information exists; no much larger clone differs at one position.

TCRbeta CDR3 regions were amplified from genomic DNA using the immunoSEQ Assay, a bias-controlled multiplex PCR. Turning to the authors' computational methods: Within the assay, amplification of reference gene primers was used to estimate how many nucleated cells each sample contained. To quantify the absolute abundance of each unique TCRbeta CDR3 rearrangement, sequence reads were collapsed and filtered. Productive Simpson clonality was computed per sample as the square root of Simpson's diversity index over productive rearrangements. TCRdb limited this immuneACCESS table to in-frame rearrangements with V and J called. A share of clones is missing; checked studies link under half to unresolved V genes, and the rest is unexplained. The DNA was the basis for D and trimming; V, J and clone size are from that table. In all, the sample holds about 390,000 clones, and 80% to 90% of those were seen once. The ten top clones hold 10% of the sample.

Recombination linked TRBV24-1 to TRBJ1-6; the D gene identity is not certain. The sequence was obtained from a woman aged 45-59 years who had recovered from COVID-19. Input material: PBMCs or T cells enriched from blood (not recorded which). The CDR3 protein: CATSETGSPLHF. The DNA is as follows: TGTGCCACCAGTGAAACGGGGTCACCCCTCCACTTT.